The 17 T cell receptor beta chains below all came from one sample that was sequenced in a study of T-cell reconstitution after alpha-beta-depleted transplantation in children. Unique molecular identifiers were used in preparing the TCRbeta library. One entry per CDR3 protein, called by TCRdb with MiXCR from the PCR reads. The data contain about 690,000 distinct CDR3 sequences, 16% of them singletons. The input for sequencing was PBMCs from the stem cell graft donor, taken from the stem cell graft. These receptors all come from a human donor who donated a stem cell graft to a child with acute myeloid leukemia.

This clonotype was observed many times. The chain uses TRBV19 and TRBJ2-4; possible D gene TRBD2, 6 bases. The germline V and J ends were trimmed by 7 bases and 3 bases, with 16 bases remaining between them. Germline assignment: CDR1 LNHDA and CDR2 SQIVND (reference sequence). CDR3 length: 15 residues. The CDR3 DNA sequence: TGTGCCAGTACCCTAGGAGGGACGCACAAAAACATTCAGTACTTC. Its protein is CASTLGGTHKNIQYF. Looking up the rest from reference TRBV19 and TRBJ2-4 gives the full variable domain: DGGITQSPKYLFRKEGQNVTLSCEQNLNHDAMYWYRQDPGQGLRLIYYSQIVNDFQKGDIAEGYSVSREKKESFPLTVTSAQKNPTAFYLCASTLGGTHKNIQYFGAGTRLSVL.

This clonotype was counted only a few times. The J gene is TRBJ2-7, the V gene TRBV6-1; TRBD1 matches 9 bases. The CDR3 is 15 residues long. Germline values: CDR1 MNHNS, CDR2 SASEGT. V shed 6 bases and J 2 bases; nucleotides not matched to a gene: 8. CDR3 in amino acids: CASRESQGAPYEQYF. The CDR3 bases are TGTGCCAGCAGGGAATCACAGGGGGCTCCCTACGAGCAGTACTTC.

This clonotype was counted ten times or more. The chain links TRBV29-1 to TRBJ2-1; TRBD2 agrees at 13 bases. The ends lost 6 bases at V and 0 bases at J; junction bases unmatched: 8. The CDR3 has 17 amino acids. The germline gives CDR1 SQVTM, CDR2 ANQGSEA. CDR3 residues: CSVKGLAGLISYNEQFF. The CDR3, as DNA: TGCAGCGTCAAGGGACTAGCGGGGCTGATCTCCTACAATGAGCAGTTCTTC.

This clonotype ranks as medium-sized (0.01 to 0.1%). The chain uses TRBV20-1 and TRBJ2-3; no clear D gene. The V end was cut by 0 bases, the J end by 4 bases, with 14 bases between. Germline loops: CDR1 DFQATT, CDR2 SNEGSKA (reference sequence). The CDR3 length is 15 residues. The CDR3 here is CSARDLRGSADTQYF. The CDR3 DNA is TGCAGTGCTAGAGATTTGAGAGGCTCCGCAGATACGCAGTATTTT.

J is TRBJ1-5 and V is TRBV10-3; D call uncertain. The germline V and J ends were trimmed by 7 bases and 6 bases, with 7 bases remaining between them. The CDR3 is 11 residues long. Germline values: CDR1 ENHRY, CDR2 SYGVKD. CDR3 loop: CAIKGCQPQHF. The CDR3 DNA is TGTGCCATCAAGGGCTGTCAGCCCCAGCATTTT.

The sample holds a few counts of this clonotype. CDR3 DNA sequence: TGTGCCAGCAGAGAGACAGCCGTGAACACTGAAGCTTTCTTT. Encoded protein: CASRETAVNTEAFF. V and J are TRBV7-3 and TRBJ1-1; D might be TRBD1 (5 bases). V shed 6 bases and J shed 0 bases, with 11 bases lying between them. The CDR3 length is 14 residues. CDR1 is SGHTA, CDR2 FQGTGA, per germline.

The chain is built from TRBV5-1 and TRBJ2-1; D possibly uses TRBD1 or TRBD2 (5 bases each). The CDR3 contains 16 residues. V shed 0 bases and J shed 6 bases, with 16 bases lying between them. Germline V gene data show CDR1 as SGHRS and CDR2 as YFSETQ. The CDR3 region has the DNA TGCGCCAGCAGCTTGGTGAGCAGGGAGATTAGCAATGAGCAGTTCTTC. Translation gives CASSLVSREISNEQFF.

This clonotype appeared a few times. The rearrangement uses TRBV11-2 and TRBJ2-1; 7 nucleotides align to TRBD2. The CDR3 covers 19 residues. The germline CDR1 and CDR2 sequences are SGHAT and FQNNGV. V lost 1 base and J lost 2; bases outside the gene matches: 14. CDR3 sequence: CASSLGNPGLVLAYNEQFF. The CDR3, as DNA: TGTGCCAGCAGCTTAGGAAACCCCGGACTAGTTCTCGCCTACAATGAGCAGTTCTTC. The entire variable domain, with the rest obtained from reference TRBV11-2 and TRBJ2-1, is as follows: EAGVAQSPRYKIIEKRQSVAFWCNPISGHATLYWYQQILGQGPKLLIQFQNNGVVDDSQLPKDRFSAERLKGVDSTLKIQPAKLEDSAVYLCASSLGNPGLVLAYNEQFFGPGTRLTVL.

This clonotype came up many times. The rearrangement links TRBV15 to TRBJ2-1, with D unresolved. Between the trimmed V and J ends, which lost 0 bases and 0 bases, there was a span of 6 bases. The germline V gene has CDR1 LNHNV and CDR2 YYDKDF (reference sequence). CDR3 length: 15 amino acids. The CDR3 DNA is TGTGCCACCAGCAGAGATTTTAGCTCCTACAATGAGCAGTTCTTC. Its translation is CATSRDFSSYNEQFF.

This chain connects TRBV25-1 to TRBJ1-4; D possibly corresponds to TRBD1 (6 bases). The germline V gene has CDR1 MGHDK and CDR2 SYGVNS. There are 13 residues in the CDR3. Trimming removed 6 bases at V and 8 bases at J, with 13 bases between. In nucleotides, the CDR3 is TGTGCCAGCAGGGACAGCCCAGAAGAAAAACTGTTTTTT. Translated, it gives CASRDSPEEKLFF. The full variable domain, rest sourced from reference TRBV25-1 and TRBJ1-4, is EADIYQTPRYLVIGTGKKITLECSQTMGHDKMYWYQQDPGMELHLIHYSYGVNSTEKGDLSSESTVSRIRTEHFPLTLESARPSHTSQYLCASRDSPEEKLFFGSGTQLSVL.

This clonotype was found many times. The V call is TRBV20-1, the J call TRBJ2-3; 8 nucleotides line up with TRBD1. From germline, CDR1 is DFQATT and CDR2 SNEGSKA (reference sequence). V was pared by 1 base and J by 5 bases, with 5 bases of the junction left unmatched. This CDR3 region has 14 residues. The CDR3 region has the DNA TGCAGTGCTAGAGTCGGGACAGGTCTAGATACGCAGTATTTT. This translates into CSARVGTGLDTQYF.

This clonotype was counted a few times. The chain recombines TRBV29-1 with TRBJ2-7, with 7 bases that match TRBD1. The V segment lost 4 bases and the J segment 6 bases; nucleotides outside the gene matches: 9. This CDR3 is 13 amino acids long. Germline V CDR1 and CDR2: SQVTM, ANQGSEA. The CDR3 DNA reads as TGCAGCGTTGTGAGAGGGGGCTTATCCGAGCAGTACTTC. It encodes CSVVRGGLSEQYF.

The sample holds a few counts of this clonotype. The chain recombines TRBV12-3 or TRBV12-4 with TRBJ1-6; no clear D. The V gene lost 6 bases and the J gene lost 8 bases, with 26 bases spanning the gap. This CDR3 region has 18 residues. The CDR3 is CASRDQPRLVGSDSPLHF. The CDR3 DNA sequence: TGTGCCAGCAGGGATCAACCCCGCCTTGTCGGGAGTGATTCACCCCTCCACTTT.

The genes are TRBV28 and TRBJ2-2; D is perhaps TRBD1 (5 bases). V lost 5 bases to trimming and J lost 4 bases, with 20 bases between them. Germline V lookup: CDR1 MDHEN, CDR2 SYDVKM. CDR3 length equals 17 residues. The CDR3 is CASSLPLGQLATGELFF. In DNA form, the CDR3 reads TGTGCCAGCAGTCTGCCCTTGGGGCAGCTTGCCACCGGGGAGCTGTTTTTT.

The chain carries TRBV12-3 or TRBV12-4 and TRBJ2-5, with D perhaps matching TRBD1 or TRBD2 (5 bases each). With 5 bases removed from V and 4 bases from J, the gap between germline ends came to 17 bases. This CDR3 comprises 15 residues. The CDR3 reads CASSPRGFGGETQYF. DNA for the CDR3: TGTGCCAGCAGTCCCCGGGGCTTTGGAGGAGAGACCCAGTACTTC.

This clonotype was recorded a few times. This chain joins TRBV4-1 and TRBJ2-1; 8 bases fit TRBD2. The trim removed 0 bases at V and 0 bases at J, leaving 10 bases unmatched. CDR1 and CDR2 (germline): MGHRA, YSYEKL. The CDR3 covers 19 residues. The DNA for the CDR3 is TGCGCCAGCAGCCAAGATCAGGCGGGGGGCTTAAGCTCCTACAATGAGCAGTTCTTC. Protein: CASSQDQAGGLSSYNEQFF.

The chain carries TRBV12-3 or TRBV12-4 and TRBJ2-1; D remains unclear. This CDR3 is 13 amino acids long. Trimming removed 7 bases at V and 7 bases at J, with 14 bases between. CDR3 coding DNA: TGTGCCAGCACCTTATCCCTGGGGAATGAGCAGTTCTTC. Residues: CASTLSLGNEQFF.